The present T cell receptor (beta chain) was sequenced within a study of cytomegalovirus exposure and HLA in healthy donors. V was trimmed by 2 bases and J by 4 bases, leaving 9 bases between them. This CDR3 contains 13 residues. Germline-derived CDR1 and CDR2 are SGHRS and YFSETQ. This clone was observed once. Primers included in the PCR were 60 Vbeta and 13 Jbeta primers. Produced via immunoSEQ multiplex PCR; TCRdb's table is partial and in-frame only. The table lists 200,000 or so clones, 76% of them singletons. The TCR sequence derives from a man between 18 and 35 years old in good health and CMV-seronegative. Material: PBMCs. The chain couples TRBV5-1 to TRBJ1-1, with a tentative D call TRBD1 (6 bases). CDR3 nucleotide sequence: TGCGCCAGCAGCTTTACAGGGAGCACTGAAGCTTTCTTT. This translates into CASSFTGSTEAFF.